These T cell receptor beta chains were read from a single sample in a study of shared clonotypes between healthy human individuals. Generated by immunoSEQ multiplex PCR, the TCRdb table keeps only in-frame clones and is missing some. The data show about 2.2 million clones, 80% to 95% seen once. The specimen was naive CD8+ T cells from PBMCs. All receptors come from a man between 18 and 29 years old in good health. Some clones in this sample may be carry-over from other donors' samples. Both conserved end residues are part of each CDR3. A D gene is named only where the DNA matches it firmly. Clone size is shown for a subset of rows, as once, few, many or a class of expanded clone.

cdr3_aa | cdr3_nt | v_call | d_call | clone_size | j_call | cdr3_length
CASSKGTQGSPLHF | TGTGCCAGCAGCAAGGGGACCCAAGGTTCACCCCTCCACTTT | TRBV6-1 | NA | once | TRBJ1-6 | 14
CASSLEIWNEQFF | TGTGCCAGCAGCTTGGAGATCTGGAATGAGCAGTTCTTC | TRBV11-2 | NA | NA | TRBJ2-1 | 13
CASGPSPPTGGRTEAFF | TGTGCTAGTGGTCCCTCACCCCCGACAGGGGGCAGGACTGAAGCTTTCTTT | TRBV12-5 | TRBD1 | NA | TRBJ1-1 | 17
CASTLSEGTEQFF | TGTGCCAGTACCCTTAGCGAGGGGACAGAGCAGTTCTTC | TRBV19 | NA | NA | TRBJ2-1 | 13
CASSQAHGWYEQYF | TGCGCCAGCAGCCAAGCACACGGGTGGTACGAGCAGTACTTC | TRBV4-3 | NA | NA | TRBJ2-7 | 14
CASARLAGPIIQETQYF | TGTGCCAGCGCCCGACTAGCGGGCCCGATAATACAAGAGACCCAGTACTTC | TRBV27 | TRBD2 | NA | TRBJ2-5 | 17
CAISGTGNTEAFF | TGTGCCATCAGTGGGACGGGGAACACTGAAGCTTTCTTT | TRBV10-3 | NA | NA | TRBJ1-1 | 13
CASSQDPRVANQPQHF | TGTGCCAGCAGCCAAGACCCCCGGGTGGCGAATCAGCCCCAGCATTTT | TRBV4-2 | NA | few | TRBJ1-5 | 16
CAWMGSSYNEQFF | TGTGCCTGGATGGGGAGCTCCTACAATGAGCAGTTCTTC | TRBV30 | NA | NA | TRBJ2-1 | 13
CASSEINAGGLDTQYF | TGTGCCAGCAGTGAAATCAACGCAGGGGGCTTGGATACGCAGTATTTT | TRBV2 | TRBD1 | NA | TRBJ2-3 | 16
CASSFSLQETQYF | TGTGCCAGCAGCTTTAGCCTCCAAGAGACCCAGTACTTC | TRBV11-3 | NA | NA | TRBJ2-5 | 13
CASSLVRGQGSYEQYF | TGTGCCAGCAGCTTAGTGAGGGGGCAGGGGTCCTACGAGCAGTACTTC | TRBV7-9 | TRBD1 | NA | TRBJ2-7 | 16
CASSLSYAGGYNTGELFF | TGTGCCAGCAGTTTATCTTATGCGGGAGGGTATAACACCGGGGAGCTGTTTTTT | TRBV27 | TRBD2 | NA | TRBJ2-2 | 18
CASSLGIYGDEQFF | TGTGCCAGCAGCTTAGGGATTTACGGAGATGAGCAGTTCTTC | TRBV7-9 | NA | NA | TRBJ2-1 | 14
CASRGVGGKRLQETQYF | TGTGCCAGCAGGGGGGTCGGTGGTAAGCGGCTCCAAGAGACCCAGTACTTC | TRBV11-1 | NA | NA | TRBJ2-5 | 17
CASSIGGAGELFF | TGTGCCAGTAGTATTGGGGGTGCCGGGGAGCTGTTTTTT | TRBV19 | NA | NA | TRBJ2-2 | 13
CASSQGGPATYEQYF | TGTGCCAGCAGCCAGGGAGGGCCGGCGACCTACGAGCAGTACTTC | TRBV5-5 | TRBD2 | NA | TRBJ2-7 | 15
CASRESGGMNTEAFF | TGTGCCAGCAGAGAGTCAGGGGGTATGAACACTGAAGCTTTCTTT | TRBV27 | TRBD1 | NA | TRBJ1-1 | 15
CASSLYRLTYEQYF | TGTGCCAGCAGCTTGTACAGGTTGACCTACGAGCAGTACTTC | TRBV5-6 | NA | NA | TRBJ2-7 | 14
CSVTGVPQETQYF | TGCAGCGTTACAGGGGTACCCCAAGAGACCCAGTACTTC | TRBV29-1 | TRBD1 | NA | TRBJ2-5 | 13
CASRGRGANQPQHF | TGTGCCAGCAGAGGCAGGGGCGCTAATCAGCCCCAGCATTTT | TRBV25-1 | NA | NA | TRBJ1-5 | 14
CASRTGVPGLAGGLAYEQYF | TGTGCCAGCAGGACCGGGGTCCCAGGACTAGCGGGAGGACTAGCCTACGAGCAGTACTTC | TRBV28 | TRBD2 | NA | TRBJ2-7 | 20
CASSSRLNRVRHGTGELFF | TGTGCCAGCAGCTCCCGCCTAAACAGGGTCAGGCATGGCACCGGGGAGCTGTTTTTT | TRBV7-9 | NA | once | TRBJ2-2 | 19
CASSLLSTDTQYF | TGTGCCAGCAGCTTACTCAGCACAGATACGCAGTATTTT | TRBV11-2 | NA | NA | TRBJ2-3 | 13
CASSFRSNQPQHF | TGTGCCAGCAGTTTCCGTAGCAATCAGCCCCAGCATTTT | TRBV27 | NA | NA | TRBJ1-5 | 13
CASSLVPLVSDLQYF | TGTGCCAGCAGCTTGGTCCCCCTCGTTTCCGATTTGCAGTACTTC | TRBV5-5 | NA | NA | TRBJ2-7 | 15
CAISESSGLDTQYF | TGTGCCATCAGTGAGTCGAGTGGCCTTGATACGCAGTATTTT | TRBV10-3 | NA | NA | TRBJ2-3 | 14
CASSLARVQGGSDSYEQYF | TGTGCCAGCAGTTTGGCCCGTGTACAGGGTGGGTCCGATTCCTACGAGCAGTACTTC | TRBV28 | NA | once | TRBJ2-7 | 19
CASSLYPGTSGYEQYF | TGTGCCAGCAGCCTGTACCCCGGGACTAGCGGTTACGAGCAGTACTTC | TRBV11-2 | TRBD2 | NA | TRBJ2-7 | 16
CASSPRRTGGGYGYTF | TGTGCCAGCAGTCCAAGAAGGACAGGAGGGGGTTATGGCTACACCTTC | TRBV27 | TRBD1 | NA | TRBJ1-2 | 16
CASMVAGWPEQYF | TGTGCCAGCATGGTGGCAGGTTGGCCCGAGCAGTACTTC | TRBV27 | NA | NA | TRBJ2-7 | 13
CSVYNPSGNTIYF | TGCAGCGTCTACAATCCCTCTGGAAACACCATATATTTT | TRBV29-1 | NA | NA | TRBJ1-3 | 13
CASSSPTGAVRNEKLFF | TGTGCCAGCAGTTCCCCCACGGGGGCAGTGAGAAATGAAAAACTGTTTTTT | TRBV28 | NA | NA | TRBJ1-4 | 17
CASSQERDSNTEAFF | TGTGCCAGCAGCCAAGAACGGGACTCGAACACTGAAGCTTTCTTT | TRBV4-2 | NA | few | TRBJ1-1 | 15
CASSFTGRTDTQYF | TGTGCCAGCAGCTTTACAGGGAGGACAGATACGCAGTATTTT | TRBV5-6 | NA | NA | TRBJ2-3 | 14
CASSLGGSGNTIYF | TGTGCCAGCAGCTTGGGGGGCTCTGGAAACACCATATATTTT | TRBV13 | NA | NA | TRBJ1-3 | 14
CASRSSVGNEQFF | TGTGCCAGCCGTAGCAGCGTGGGCAATGAGCAGTTCTTC | TRBV18 | NA | NA | TRBJ2-1 | 13
CASSLTGVTEAFF | TGTGCCAGCAGCTTGACAGGGGTCACTGAAGCTTTCTTT | TRBV5-6 | TRBD1 | NA | TRBJ1-1 | 13
CASSIVFGTGVNQPQHF | TGTGCCAGTAGTATAGTGTTCGGGACAGGGGTCAATCAGCCCCAGCATTTT | TRBV19 | TRBD1 | NA | TRBJ1-5 | 17
CASSQDWPRVEKLFF | TGCGCCAGCAGCCAAGATTGGCCCAGGGTTGAAAAACTGTTTTTT | TRBV4-1 | NA | NA | TRBJ1-4 | 15
CASSLDYYEQYF | TGTGCCAGCAGCCTAGACTATTACGAGCAGTACTTC | TRBV16 | NA | NA | TRBJ2-7 | 12
CASSSRPGTSLYEQYF | TGTGCCAGCAGCTCGCGCCCCGGGACTAGTCTATACGAGCAGTACTTC | TRBV5-5 | TRBD2 | NA | TRBJ2-7 | 16
CASSGYRGLFGTDTQYF | TGTGCCAGCAGCGGGTACAGGGGGCTTTTCGGCACAGATACGCAGTATTTT | TRBV27 | TRBD1 | NA | TRBJ2-3 | 17
CASSLTGNSNQPQHF | TGTGCCAGCAGCTTAACAGGAAATAGCAATCAGCCCCAGCATTTT | TRBV5-4 | NA | NA | TRBJ1-5 | 15
CASTDFGLNEQFF | TGCGCCAGCACCGATTTTGGGTTAAATGAGCAGTTCTTC | TRBV5-1 | NA | NA | TRBJ2-1 | 13
CASSQDGWGYTF | TGTGCCAGCAGCCAAGATGGTTGGGGCTACACCTTC | TRBV14 | NA | NA | TRBJ1-2 | 12
CASSFRGLGETQYF | TGTGCCAGCAGTTTCAGGGGATTGGGGGAGACCCAGTACTTC | TRBV27 | NA | NA | TRBJ2-5 | 14
CASSMSKYQSSTGELFF | TGTGCCAGTAGTATGTCAAAGTATCAGTCGAGCACCGGGGAGCTGTTTTTT | TRBV19 | NA | NA | TRBJ2-2 | 17
CASSLGLAERYTDTQYF | TGTGCCAGCAGCTTAGGACTAGCGGAGCGATACACAGATACGCAGTATTTT | TRBV7-9 | TRBD2 | NA | TRBJ2-3 | 17
CASSVGRGGNTGELFF | TGTGCCAGCAGCGTAGGCAGGGGAGGGAACACCGGGGAGCTGTTTTTT | TRBV9 | NA | NA | TRBJ2-2 | 16
CASRPVRIHYEQYF | TGTGCCAGCCGACCCGTGAGGATTCACTACGAGCAGTACTTC | TRBV27 | NA | NA | TRBJ2-7 | 14
CASSYGSANTEAFF | TGTGCCAGCAGTTATGGTAGTGCGAACACTGAAGCTTTCTTT | TRBV27 | NA | few | TRBJ1-1 | 14
CSVSGTGDYTEAFF | TGCAGCGTTTCCGGGACAGGGGATTACACTGAAGCTTTCTTT | TRBV29-1 | TRBD1 | few | TRBJ1-1 | 14
CASSQGMRLYEQYF | TGTGCCAGCAGCCAAGGGATGAGGCTCTACGAGCAGTACTTC | TRBV14 | NA | NA | TRBJ2-7 | 14
CASSRGTEAFF | TGTGCCAGCAGCCGAGGGACAGAAGCTTTCTTT | TRBV9 | NA | NA | TRBJ1-1 | 11
CASSETGTGNTEAFF | TGTGCCAGCAGTGAAACCGGGACAGGCAACACTGAAGCTTTCTTT | TRBV27 | TRBD1 | NA | TRBJ1-1 | 15